Listed below are T cell receptor beta chains from one sample, sequenced in a study of neurological immune-mediated disorders. Via MiXCR, TCRdb re-called the 5' RACE reads, giving one row per CDR3 protein. The data show 95,000 to 150,000 distinct CDR3 sequences, about 3.4% seen once. The sequencing input was PBMCs. The receptors originated from a woman in her twenties or thirties with multiple sclerosis. Both conserved end residues are part of each CDR3. D genes are given only for firm matches. A row's size may be missing; if present it is once, few, many or a size class.

len: 15; j_gene: TRBJ2-1; abundance: many; d_gene: TRBD2; v_gene: TRBV7-9; CDR3aa: CASSLSSGELNEQFF; CDR3nt: TGTGCCAGCAGCTTATCGAGCGGGGAACTCAATGAGCAGTTCTTC
len: 17; j_gene: TRBJ2-3; abundance: many; d_gene: TRBD1; v_gene: TRBV9; CDR3aa: CASSPQTGFDGADTQYF; CDR3nt: TGTGCCAGCAGCCCCCAGACAGGGTTCGATGGTGCAGATACGCAGTATTTT
len: 15; j_gene: TRBJ2-3; abundance: many; d_gene: TRBD2; v_gene: TRBV7-2; CDR3aa: CASSSLAGGPDTQYF; CDR3nt: TGTGCCAGCAGCTCCTTAGCGGGGGGGCCAGATACGCAGTATTTT
len: 13; j_gene: TRBJ2-1; abundance: many; d_gene: .; v_gene: TRBV27; CDR3aa: CASSLGSYNEQFF; CDR3nt: TGTGCCAGCAGTTTAGGCTCCTACAATGAGCAGTTCTTC
len: 16; j_gene: TRBJ2-5; abundance: few; d_gene: .; v_gene: TRBV10-1; CDR3aa: CASSESRGRGRETQYF; CDR3nt: TGCGCCAGCAGTGAGTCGCGGGGCAGGGGCCGGGAGACCCAGTACTTC
len: 14; j_gene: TRBJ2-7; abundance: many; d_gene: .; v_gene: TRBV20-1; CDR3aa: CSARGGHEGYEQYF; CDR3nt: TGCAGTGCTAGAGGTGGACACGAGGGGTACGAGCAGTACTTC
len: 16; j_gene: TRBJ2-4; abundance: many; d_gene: .; v_gene: TRBV12-3/TRBV12-4; CDR3aa: CASSLNAVSHGNIQYF; CDR3nt: TGTGCCAGCAGTTTAAACGCGGTCAGTCACGGGAACATTCAGTACTTC
len: 14; j_gene: TRBJ2-1; abundance: many; d_gene: TRBD2; v_gene: TRBV2; CDR3aa: CASSPGTSRDEQFF; CDR3nt: TGTGCCAGCAGTCCCGGGACTAGCAGGGATGAGCAGTTCTTC
len: 11; j_gene: TRBJ2-7; abundance: many; d_gene: TRBD2; v_gene: TRBV20-1; CDR3aa: CSARRSGSAHF; CDR3nt: TGCAGTGCCAGACGTAGCGGGAGCGCACACTTC
len: 13; j_gene: TRBJ2-5; abundance: many; d_gene: TRBD2; v_gene: TRBV5-1; CDR3aa: CASSRGEGETQYF; CDR3nt: TGCGCCAGCAGTAGAGGGGAGGGAGAGACCCAGTACTTC
len: 14; j_gene: TRBJ1-5; abundance: many; d_gene: .; v_gene: TRBV20-1; CDR3aa: CSALQGGINQPQHF; CDR3nt: TGCAGTGCTTTACAGGGCGGTATCAATCAGCCCCAGCATTTT
len: 15; j_gene: TRBJ2-3; abundance: many; d_gene: .; v_gene: TRBV4-3; CDR3aa: CASSQDRVLPDTQYF; CDR3nt: TGCGCCAGCAGCCAAGACAGGGTCCTGCCAGATACGCAGTATTTT
len: 13; j_gene: TRBJ2-3; abundance: many; d_gene: .; v_gene: TRBV20-1; CDR3aa: CSAVWPGTDTQYF; CDR3nt: TGCAGTGCTGTCTGGCCGGGCACAGATACGCAGTATTTT
len: 15; j_gene: TRBJ1-2; abundance: once; d_gene: .; v_gene: TRBV3-1; CDR3aa: CASSQDLLGINGYTF; CDR3nt: TGTGCCAGCAGCCAAGATCTACTCGGGATTAATGGCTACACCTTC
len: 15; j_gene: TRBJ2-2; abundance: many; d_gene: .; v_gene: TRBV20-1; CDR3aa: CSAKSPGQLPGELFF; CDR3nt: TGCAGTGCTAAGAGTCCTGGGCAGTTGCCCGGGGAGCTGTTTTTT
len: 15; j_gene: TRBJ1-1; abundance: few; d_gene: TRBD1; v_gene: TRBV5-1; CDR3aa: CASSMTGEIGTEAFF; CDR3nt: TGCGCCAGCAGCATGACAGGGGAAATCGGCACTGAAGCTTTCTTT
len: 18; j_gene: TRBJ2-3; abundance: many; d_gene: TRBD1; v_gene: TRBV5-1; CDR3aa: CASSFLGQKPVGTDTQYF; CDR3nt: TGCGCCAGCAGCTTTTTGGGACAGAAACCAGTTGGCACAGATACGCAGTATTTT
len: 14; j_gene: TRBJ2-7; abundance: many; d_gene: .; v_gene: TRBV5-1; CDR3aa: CASSLEVGSYEQYF; CDR3nt: TGCGCCAGCAGCTTGGAGGTGGGCTCCTACGAGCAGTACTTC
len: 12; j_gene: TRBJ2-7; abundance: many; d_gene: .; v_gene: TRBV6-5; CDR3aa: CASSSSLSGQYF; CDR3nt: TGTGCCAGCAGTTCCTCCCTAAGTGGGCAGTACTTC
len: 16; j_gene: TRBJ2-7; abundance: many; d_gene: TRBD1; v_gene: TRBV7-2; CDR3aa: CASSRPQGQGVYEQYF; CDR3nt: TGTGCCAGCAGCCGTCCTCAGGGACAGGGGGTATACGAGCAGTACTTC
len: 16; j_gene: TRBJ2-1; abundance: many; d_gene: TRBD1; v_gene: TRBV20-1; CDR3aa: CSARVPTGKENNEQFF; CDR3nt: TGCAGTGCTAGAGTCCCGACAGGGAAGGAAAACAATGAGCAGTTCTTC
len: 14; j_gene: TRBJ2-7; abundance: many; d_gene: TRBD1; v_gene: TRBV6-4; CDR3aa: CASRAGTGTYEQYF; CDR3nt: TGTGCCAGCAGAGCCGGGACAGGGACCTACGAGCAGTACTTC
len: 14; j_gene: TRBJ1-4; abundance: many; d_gene: TRBD1; v_gene: TRBV20-1; CDR3aa: CSATRRQGGEKLFF; CDR3nt: TGCAGTGCTACTCGTCGACAGGGAGGCGAAAAACTGTTTTTT
len: 12; j_gene: TRBJ2-1; abundance: many; d_gene: .; v_gene: TRBV15; CDR3aa: CATSRDVQASSF; CDR3nt: TGTGCCACCAGCAGAGATGTCCAGGCGTCCTCCTTC
len: 10; j_gene: TRBJ2-1; abundance: many; d_gene: TRBD2; v_gene: TRBV29-1; CDR3aa: CSGGGNEQFF; CDR3nt: TGCAGCGGCGGGGGCAATGAGCAGTTCTTC
len: 18; j_gene: TRBJ2-1; abundance: many; d_gene: .; v_gene: TRBV20-1; CDR3aa: CSARSDLPPGESYNEQFF; CDR3nt: TGCAGTGCTAGATCGGACCTCCCCCCGGGAGAGTCCTACAATGAGCAGTTCTTC
len: 14; j_gene: TRBJ2-2; abundance: many; d_gene: .; v_gene: TRBV7-9; CDR3aa: CASSLTLNTGELFF; CDR3nt: TGTGCCAGCAGTTTGACCCTGAACACCGGGGAGCTGTTTTTT
len: 15; j_gene: TRBJ2-3; abundance: .; d_gene: .; v_gene: TRBV6-5; CDR3aa: CASSPLGYSNQPQYF; CDR3nt: TGTGCCAGCAGCCCCCTGGGGTATAGCAATCAGCCCCAGTATTTT
len: 15; j_gene: TRBJ1-1; abundance: many; d_gene: TRBD1; v_gene: TRBV5-1; CDR3aa: CASRSLTGPDTEAFF; CDR3nt: TGCGCCAGCAGATCTCTGACAGGGCCGGACACTGAAGCTTTCTTT
len: 13; j_gene: TRBJ2-7; abundance: many; d_gene: .; v_gene: TRBV20-1; CDR3aa: CSAVDWVSYEQYF; CDR3nt: TGCAGTGCCGTTGACTGGGTCTCCTACGAGCAGTACTTC
len: 13; j_gene: TRBJ1-2; abundance: .; d_gene: .; v_gene: TRBV2; CDR3aa: CASTFGQLYGYTF; CDR3nt: TGTGCCAGCACTTTCGGACAGCTCTATGGCTACACCTTC
len: 14; j_gene: TRBJ1-1; abundance: .; d_gene: .; v_gene: TRBV5-1; CDR3aa: CASSPDGLNTEAFF; CDR3nt: TGCGCCAGCAGCCCCGACGGTCTGAACACTGAAGCTTTCTTT
len: 15; j_gene: TRBJ2-7; abundance: many; d_gene: .; v_gene: TRBV15; CDR3aa: CATSRDGSRSYEQYF; CDR3nt: TGTGCCACCAGCAGAGATGGCAGCCGATCCTACGAGCAGTACTTC
len: 14; j_gene: TRBJ1-2; abundance: many; d_gene: .; v_gene: TRBV6-6; CDR3aa: CASSYLGRVYGYTF; CDR3nt: TGTGCCAGCAGTTACCTGGGCAGGGTGTATGGCTACACCTTC
len: 12; j_gene: TRBJ2-2; abundance: many; d_gene: .; v_gene: TRBV7-9; CDR3aa: CASSPNAGELFF; CDR3nt: TGTGCCAGCAGCCCTAATGCCGGGGAGCTGTTTTTT
len: 11; j_gene: TRBJ2-7; abundance: many; d_gene: .; v_gene: TRBV7-2; CDR3aa: CASSSARVPTF; CDR3nt: TGTGCCAGCAGCTCCGCACGGGTTCCCACCTTC
len: 11; j_gene: TRBJ2-1; abundance: many; d_gene: .; v_gene: TRBV5-1; CDR3aa: CASSLEYEQFF; CDR3nt: TGCGCCAGCAGCTTGGAATATGAGCAGTTCTTC
len: 16; j_gene: TRBJ2-2; abundance: many; d_gene: TRBD2; v_gene: TRBV7-8; CDR3aa: CASIQLAGPNTGELFF; CDR3nt: TGTGCCAGCATCCAATTAGCGGGTCCGAACACCGGGGAGCTGTTTTTT
len: 14; j_gene: TRBJ1-2; abundance: many; d_gene: .; v_gene: TRBV7-2; CDR3aa: CASSLEGQVFGYTF; CDR3nt: TGTGCCAGCAGCTTAGAGGGGCAAGTTTTTGGCTACACCTTC
len: 16; j_gene: TRBJ2-7; abundance: many; d_gene: .; v_gene: TRBV6-5; CDR3aa: CASSLGGQGRTYEQYF; CDR3nt: TGTGCCAGCAGTTTGGGGGGGCAGGGGCGGACCTACGAGCAGTACTTC
len: 17; j_gene: TRBJ2-1; abundance: many; d_gene: TRBD1; v_gene: TRBV9; CDR3aa: CASSVAPRTGDRNEQFF; CDR3nt: TGTGCCAGCAGCGTAGCTCCGAGGACAGGGGATCGGAATGAGCAGTTCTTC
len: 18; j_gene: TRBJ2-2; abundance: .; d_gene: TRBD2; v_gene: TRBV4-3; CDR3aa: CASSQEALAETNTGALFF; CDR3nt: TGCGCCAGCAGCCAAGAAGCACTAGCGGAGACGAACACCGGGGCGCTGTTTTTT
len: 15; j_gene: TRBJ2-1; abundance: many; d_gene: .; v_gene: TRBV5-1; CDR3aa: CASSFSTPSRHEQFF; CDR3nt: TGCGCCAGCAGCTTTTCGACCCCATCAAGGCATGAGCAGTTCTTC
len: 13; j_gene: TRBJ2-7; abundance: many; d_gene: .; v_gene: TRBV5-4; CDR3aa: CASSSGVSHEQYF; CDR3nt: TGTGCCAGCAGCTCCGGTGTGTCGCACGAGCAGTACTTC
len: 12; j_gene: TRBJ1-4; abundance: .; d_gene: .; v_gene: TRBV18; CDR3aa: CASSPGVEKLFF; CDR3nt: TGTGCCAGCTCACCAGGGGTTGAAAAACTGTTTTTT
len: 14; j_gene: TRBJ1-1; abundance: many; d_gene: .; v_gene: TRBV12-3/TRBV12-4; CDR3aa: CASRIRTPNAEAFF; CDR3nt: TGTGCCAGCAGGATCAGGACACCAAACGCTGAAGCTTTCTTT
len: 17; j_gene: TRBJ2-4; abundance: many; d_gene: .; v_gene: TRBV3-1; CDR3aa: CASSRLSGGQAKNIQYF; CDR3nt: TGTGCCAGCAGCCGCCTTTCTGGCGGGCAAGCCAAAAACATTCAGTACTTC
len: 13; j_gene: TRBJ2-1; abundance: many; d_gene: .; v_gene: TRBV20-1; CDR3aa: CSARADRAHEQFF; CDR3nt: TGCAGTGCTAGAGCTGACAGAGCCCATGAGCAGTTCTTC
len: 14; j_gene: TRBJ1-5; abundance: many; d_gene: TRBD1; v_gene: TRBV12-3/TRBV12-4; CDR3aa: CASSRQGRSQPQHF; CDR3nt: TGTGCCAGCAGCCGACAGGGGCGTAGTCAGCCCCAGCATTTT
len: 17; j_gene: TRBJ1-2; abundance: many; d_gene: .; v_gene: TRBV5-1; CDR3aa: CASSPLNRTLANYGYTF; CDR3nt: TGCGCCAGCAGCCCCTTGAACAGGACGCTAGCTAACTATGGCTACACCTTC
len: 13; j_gene: TRBJ1-1; abundance: many; d_gene: .; v_gene: TRBV2; CDR3aa: CASSAQGYTEAFF; CDR3nt: TGTGCCAGCAGTGCTCAGGGGTACACTGAAGCTTTCTTT
len: 15; j_gene: TRBJ1-2; abundance: many; d_gene: TRBD1; v_gene: TRBV6-5; CDR3aa: CASSLDRGHNYGYTF; CDR3nt: TGTGCCAGCAGTCTGGACAGGGGACACAACTATGGCTACACCTTC
len: 13; j_gene: TRBJ2-7; abundance: many; d_gene: TRBD2; v_gene: TRBV12-3/TRBV12-4; CDR3aa: CASSFGGGVEQYF; CDR3nt: TGTGCCAGCAGTTTTGGCGGGGGGGTCGAACAGTACTTC